The source of this TCR beta chain is a study of cytomegalovirus exposure and HLA in healthy donors (dated by TCRdb to the late 2010s). Some background on the complete study: In an earlier analysis of about 560 of the donors, about 270 Gb of sequence data and 117 million unique TCR beta sequences from roughly 200 million T cells were reported. Typing coverage varied by locus: roughly 629-630 donors for A, B, C, DRB1 and DQB1; roughly 510 for DQA1; more than 600 for DPA1; more than 450 for DPB1. In the later analysis, no new phenotypic data were used to find candidate immune exposures; instead, reliance was placed on TCR beta sequences and their occurrence across donors. About five DR-DQ haplotypes were handled as single units for association and clustering because linkage in the cohort was strong. The study combined high-throughput TCR immunosequencing, statistical association of individual TCRs with disease status, and machine learning to predict cytomegalovirus infection status. Both class I and class II loci were covered by HLA typing, at four-digit resolution. All discovery cohort repertoires had been generated using a single sequencing platform. The study used immunosequencing to profile the T cell repertoires of hundreds of subjects and linked those repertoires to cytomegalovirus serostatus. Along with the approximately 650-subject first cohort, a separate validation cohort of approximately 110 different subjects was used. Alongside the repertoire data, information on donor age, sex, ethnicity and CMV serostatus was compiled. On average, over 200,000 unique TCR beta nucleotide sequences were sequenced per donor among 300 to 500 genotyped donors of the cohort, with about 19% of those sequences being non-productive. The aim of the study was to test whether cataloging public T cell receptors could identify signatures of past pathogen exposure. Approximately 300 gigabases of sequencing data and 91 million or so unique TCR sequences made up an early release that covered 500 to 700 HLA-typed donors. To study patterns of TCR occurrence, a later analysis re-analyzed previously published TCR beta repertoires from several hundred donors and added high-resolution HLA genotyping. An earlier analysis of around 580 of the donors used high-throughput TCR beta sequencing to judge whether each TCR beta V gene segment behaved as functional or pseudogenic. A later genetic analysis used genome-wide SNP genotypes for about 65% of the roughly 670 donors, treating that subset as a discovery cohort. The genetic ancestry cluster associated with self-reported Caucasian donors included 80% to 90% of the roughly 390 genotyped donors. General study outcomes and caveats: In vitro tests confirmed that three of the cytomegalovirus-associated TCR beta chains recognize cytomegalovirus antigens. Specific HLA alleles were associated with roughly 16,000 TCR beta sequences at a false discovery rate of 0.05 in a later analysis. According to a later analysis, parvovirus B19, influenza, CMV and Epstein-Barr virus appeared linked to several top co-occurrence clusters. A group of highly shared sequence variants was considered likely to be a technical artifact of the sequencing pipeline. In a later analysis, most CMV-associated TCR beta chains were found to appear HLA-restricted, with HLA associations seemingly driven largely by CMV exposure. In a later genetic analysis, fewer N-insertions in productive TCRs were reported among donors in an Asian-associated ancestry cluster than the roughly 640-donor mean. Some 16 rarely observed V segments, including chromosome 9 orphons, were excluded from the earlier analysis of about 500 of the donors because counts were too low. The presence/absence analyses assumed that sequencing depth was roughly uniform across donors, and that assumption may not be true. A later analysis found that HLA-associated TCR beta chains were more clonally expanded and had lower generation probabilities than equally common non-associated chains. The cohort was sequenced for TCR beta chains only, and without alpha or paired-chain data the features that could be detected were limited. In an earlier analysis of about 600 of the donors, most TCR beta V segments appeared in productive rearrangements about 87% or about 30% of the time, broadly matching IMGT annotations. Because HLA typing was missing for some donors at each locus, association tests included only the typed subset. Linkage disequilibrium might explain the correlated functional status among segregating V segments, but an unknown experimental factor could not be excluded. For the cohort, immune exposure information was limited to CMV serostatus. Assigning TCR associations to individual alleles was difficult when HLA alleles, especially DR and DQ, strongly co-occurred. Most TCR sequences were seen in very few donors, while some public TCRs were found in many individuals. In a later analysis, TCR association rates were found to vary across HLA loci, with the most associated TCRs seen for DRB1 alleles and the fewest for HLA-C alleles. A further reported finding was that TCR beta sequences accurately predicted the HLA-A and HLA-B alleles for most subjects in the first cohort. The study gave a list of about 170 TCR beta chains associated with cytomegalovirus. According to the authors, the approach could potentially be generalized to other disease states and immunological phenotypes. A later genetic analysis associated a missense DCLRE1C variant with V-gene and J-gene trimming of TCR beta chains, and an independent cohort replicated the association. The classifier was reported to diagnose cytomegalovirus status with high specificity and sensitivity in both the original cohort and the validation cohort.

Library method: the immunoSEQ multiplex PCR assay. The multiplex PCR relied on a mix of 60 forward primers for TCR Vbeta segments and 13 reverse primers for TCR Jbeta segments. The CDR3 region of rearranged TCR beta genes was amplified from genomic DNA with a multiplex PCR assay. The amplified TCR beta libraries were sequenced on the Illumina HiSeq System as 87-base-pair reads. In the original analysis: A later analysis counted 65 million to 90 million unique TCR beta chains across the 650 to 800 repertoires, and around 9.9 million of these chains were shared by at least two donors. Raw reads were error-corrected and collapsed into unique sequences with a nearest-neighbor algorithm that merged closely related sequences to remove PCR and sequencing errors. Alignment of CDR3 sequences to IMGT reference sequences was used to assign V, D and J gene segments. Each retained sequence needed at least a six-nucleotide match to both a V gene segment and a J gene segment. A rearrangement was called productive if the CDR3 had no stop codons and remained in frame with V and J, and every other rearrangement was called non-productive. CDR3 was defined by IMGT convention, running from the second conserved V-encoded cysteine to the conserved J-encoded phenylalanine. The earlier analysis of around 640 of the donors excluded sequences that lacked an unambiguous match to a single V gene segment. In an earlier analysis of a few hundred of the donors, a V segment was called functional when productive rearrangements were above 56.7%, and segregating when the standard deviation between donors exceeded 5%. A statistical classification framework was built for diagnosing cytomegalovirus status from the catalog of TCR beta chain sequences. V and J gene assignment, in a later analysis, came from comparing TCR nucleotide sequences with IMGT/GENE-DB human TR gene sequences. In a later analysis, CDR3 sequences and most-parsimonious VDJ recombination scenarios were assigned using the TCRdist pipeline. In a later analysis, every TCR beta chain was defined by the combination of its CDR3 amino acid sequence and its V-gene family, and reads without a unique V-gene family were dropped. To address suspected cross-contamination and a sequencing artifact, a later analysis removed a few hundred highly shared, low-generation-probability nucleotide sequences. For each public chain, a later analysis derived a clonal expansion index from normalized ranks of inferred template counts within each repertoire. In a later analysis, generation probabilities were computed with a VDJ recombination model fitted to out-of-frame rearrangements, and the resulting probabilities were checked against IGoR. In a later analysis, hypergeometric tests were used to score TCR-TCR, TCR-HLA and TCR-CMV co-occurrence, with a repertoire-size bias correction applied to TCR pairs. A later analysis estimated false discovery rates by permuting HLA or CMV assignments 20 times. In a later analysis, co-occurring TCRs were grouped using DBSCAN, and TCRdist sequence similarity was added for clustering within HLA-allele-positive subsets. Repertoires with fewer than 30,000 or more than 120,000 public chains were left out of co-occurrence clustering, as were about 5 repertoires with anomalous nucleotide sharing. The immuneACCESS repertoire file appears here via TCRdb, limited to in-frame rearrangements. These files lack a portion of the clones; in checked studies, under half of the deficit traces to unresolved V genes, and the cause of the others is not known. The V and J calls and clone size were taken over from that table, and D and trimming were inferred from the DNA. The sample table records under 130,000 clones; around 80% of these occur just once. The ten biggest clones cover over 5% of the sample.

This clone was recorded only once. No antigen is known for it. Base quality data are lacking; no much larger clone is found one base away. The cohort consisted of 650 to 700 healthy bone marrow donors. At the time of sampling, all cohort members were nominally healthy, though unrecorded immune exposures were likely present. The donor was CMV seropositive and belonged to the group of 250 to 300 seropositive cohort members. Each donor provided a peripheral blood sample, and peripheral blood mononuclear cells were used for TCR beta sequencing. The Qiagen DNeasy Blood Extraction Kit was used to extract genomic DNA from the blood cell samples. Sequences were obtained from PBMCs. The sequence came from a female donor in good health and CMV-seropositive.

The CDR3 loop reads CASSEAGRGDQETQYF. The sequenced DNA: TGCGCCAGCAGTGAAGCGGGGCGAGGTGACCAAGAGACCCAGTACTTC. The receptor chain draws on TRBV10-1 and TRBJ2-5; the junction holds 7 bases that match TRBD2. The germline V gene (reference sequence) sets CDR1 to WNHNN and CDR2 to SYGVQD. V is cut back by 3 bases and J by 0 bases, with 7 bases in the junction unmatched. Measured from the cysteine to the phenylalanine, the CDR3 is 16 residues long. Only the CDR3 part of the read is kept: 48 bases, read in frame from the first base.